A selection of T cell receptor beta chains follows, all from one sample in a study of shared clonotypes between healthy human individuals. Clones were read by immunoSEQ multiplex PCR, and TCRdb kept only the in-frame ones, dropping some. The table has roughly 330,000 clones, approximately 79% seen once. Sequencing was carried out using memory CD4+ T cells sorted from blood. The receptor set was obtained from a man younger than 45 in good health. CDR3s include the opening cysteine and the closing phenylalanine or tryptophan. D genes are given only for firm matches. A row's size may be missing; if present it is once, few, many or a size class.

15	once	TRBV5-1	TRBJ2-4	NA	CASSLGTVAKNIQYF	TGCGCCAGCAGCTTGGGCACTGTAGCCAAAAACATTCAGTACTTC
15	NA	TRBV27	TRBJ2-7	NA	CASSLFTGIPYEQYF	TGTGCCAGCAGTTTATTCACAGGGATCCCCTACGAGCAGTACTTC
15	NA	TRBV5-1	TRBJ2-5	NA	CASSLEGWRQETQYF	TGCGCCAGCAGCTTGGAAGGTTGGAGGCAAGAGACCCAGTACTTC
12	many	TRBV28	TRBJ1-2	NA	CASQRDNYGYTF	TGTGCCAGCCAGAGGGATAACTATGGCTACACCTTC
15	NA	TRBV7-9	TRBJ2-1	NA	CASSPRGGTYNEQFF	TGTGCCAGCAGCCCCAGAGGGGGGACCTACAATGAGCAGTTCTTC
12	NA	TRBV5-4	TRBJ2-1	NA	CASTQKGDEQFF	TGTGCCAGCACTCAAAAGGGCGATGAGCAGTTCTTC
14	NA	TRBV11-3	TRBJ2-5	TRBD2	CASSPGLAGEAQYF	TGTGCCAGCAGTCCTGGACTAGCGGGGGAAGCCCAGTACTTC
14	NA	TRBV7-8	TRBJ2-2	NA	CASSPLYSPGELFF	TGTGCCAGCAGCCCTCTATATAGCCCCGGGGAGCTGTTTTTT
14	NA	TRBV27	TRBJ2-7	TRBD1	CASSRRTGLYEQYF	TGTGCCAGCAGTCGCCGGACAGGCCTCTACGAGCAGTACTTC
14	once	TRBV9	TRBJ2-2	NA	CASSVWQNTGELFF	TGTGCCAGCAGCGTATGGCAGAACACCGGGGAGCTGTTTTTT